This T cell receptor beta chain was recorded in a study of follicular helper T cells after annual influenza vaccination. Time point specified: 2015-2016 season, pre-vaccination. Excluded were substance abuse, HIV/AIDS, active cancer, immunomodulatory drugs and active illness. The protocol was immunoSEQ multiplex PCR, while the TCRdb copy is restricted to in-frame clones and leaves out a portion. The sample holds about 6,500 clones, 80% to 85% seen once. Findings of the study overall: Rare clonotypes were missed; only about 8.5-20% of cells gave TCRB. Most later recoveries of Day 7 ICOS+CD38+ clones were ICOS-CD38- cTfh. ICOS+CD38+ cTfh clonality tracked population frequency, and its change tracked circulating plasmablast change.

Of note for this clone: Its antigen remains unknown.

The germline CDR1 and CDR2 sequences are SGHDT and YYEEEE. Trimming cost V 2 bases and J 3 bases, with 12 bases left between them. The CDR3 is made up of 15 amino acids. The specimen comprised CXCR5- memory CD4+ T cells sorted from blood, sampled on the day of influenza vaccination. This chain joins TRBV5-6 and TRBJ1-3; possibly TRBD1 for D (6 bases). The TCR comes from an adult who received the influenza vaccine. The CDR3 region has the DNA TGTGCCAGCAGCTTTCAGGGGCGGGATGGAAACACCATATATTTT. This encodes CASSFQGRDGNTIYF.